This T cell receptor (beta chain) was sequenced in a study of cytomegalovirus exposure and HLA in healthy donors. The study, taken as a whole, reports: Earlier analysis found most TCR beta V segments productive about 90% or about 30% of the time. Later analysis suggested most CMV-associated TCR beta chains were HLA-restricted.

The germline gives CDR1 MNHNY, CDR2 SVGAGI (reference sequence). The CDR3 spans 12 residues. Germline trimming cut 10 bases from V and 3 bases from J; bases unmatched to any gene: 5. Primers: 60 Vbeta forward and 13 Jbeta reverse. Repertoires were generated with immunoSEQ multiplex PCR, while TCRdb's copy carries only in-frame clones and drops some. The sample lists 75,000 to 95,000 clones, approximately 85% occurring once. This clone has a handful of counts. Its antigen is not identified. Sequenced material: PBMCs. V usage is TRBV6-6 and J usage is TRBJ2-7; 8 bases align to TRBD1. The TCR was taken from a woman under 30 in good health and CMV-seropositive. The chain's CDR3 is CATRGPNYEQYF. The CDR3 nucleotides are TGTGCCACCAGGGGGCCTAACTACGAGCAGTACTTC.